The text below deals with one T cell receptor (beta chain). This CDR3 region has 13 residues. The V and J ends lost 10 bases and 6 bases respectively, with 16 bases between them. Germline loops: CDR1 SEHNR, CDR2 FQNEAQ (reference sequence). The entry originates in a study of Ad26.COV2.S vaccination and SARS-CoV-2 variants. The treatment is: around 19 received Ad26.COV2.S at low or high dose, single or two shots; roughly five received placebo; per-sample allocation not given. After the first vaccine or placebo injection, samples were drawn on day 63. Using immunoSEQ multiplex PCR, the repertoire was profiled, and TCRdb retains in-frame clones only, with some absent. This repertoire shows roughly 680,000 clones, 70% to 90% found once; its top ten account for nearly 1.5%.

The TCR comes from a person aged 18-65 years who received the Ad26.COV2.S COVID-19 vaccine or a placebo. This sample comprised peripheral blood, obtained in a trial of Ad26.COV2.S vaccine versus placebo. The V gene is TRBV7-9, the J gene TRBJ1-5; D remains unclear. The chain's CDR3 is CATQKGWGQPQHF. DNA of the CDR3: TGTGCCACCCAGAAGGGTTGGGGTCAGCCCCAGCATTTT.